The entry below describes one T cell receptor (beta chain). These data come from a study of blood T cell repertoires in COVID-19. In the study's own analysis: Reference gene primer amplification gave estimated nucleated cell counts. TCRdb's copy holds only in-frame clones and misses some; the assay was immunoSEQ multiplex PCR. From that table come the V and J calls and clone size; the DNA was used to work out D and trimming. This sample yields about 410,000 clones, of which roughly 90% are seen a single time; 1.4% belongs to the top ten. The junction had 7 bases not matched to a gene; V was cut back by 0 bases and J by 7 bases. There are 15 residues in the CDR3.

The receptor was isolated from a woman aged 25-40 years with active or convalescent COVID-19. The genes are TRBV23-1 and TRBJ1-2, with 8 positions matching TRBD1. TRBV23-1 is an open reading frame whose function is uncertain. Specimen: peripheral blood. CDR3 coding DNA: TGCGCCAGCAGTCAATCGAGGGACAGGAGTATTGGCTACACCTTC. It codes for CASSQSRDRSIGYTF.